The subject of this entry is one T cell receptor beta chain. This clonotype was counted many times. What antigen it recognizes has not been identified. Because the CDR3 is missing its conserved closing phenylalanine or tryptophan, this is likely a read error. The CDR3 is 12 residues long, ends included. The entry retains the CDR3 DNA only, 36 bases that are in frame from base 1. According to the germline V gene, CDR1 reads MDHEN and CDR2 reads SYDVKM. V has 5 bases trimmed and J has 6 bases trimmed; junction bases matching no gene number 4. Patients with ophthalmopathy had moderately to severely active disease, with a Clinical Activity Score of 3 or more, a NOSPECS grade of 4 or more, and a disease duration of less than 3 months. Anyone with other autoimmune diseases, uncontrolled infections, pregnancy or lactation was excluded from the study. Clinical symptoms, serum thyroxine, TRAb, thyroid ultrasound and orbital computed tomography formed the basis of the diagnosis. Ficoll-Paque density gradient centrifugation was used to isolate PBMCs from 10 ml of fresh peripheral blood. Total RNA was extracted with Trizol reagent and quality-checked on an Agilent 2100 Bioanalyzer.

The data derive from a study of Graves' ophthalmopathy and Graves' hyperthyroidism (dated 2018 in TCRdb). Regarding the research as a whole: Peripheral blood was collected at initial diagnosis, before any treatment. In total, 120 to 150 blood samples were TCR-sequenced: approximately 42 ophthalmopathy, over 70 hyperthyroidism and approximately 17 hyperthyroidism-to-ophthalmopathy patients. The 90 to 100 discovery patients were randomly split 7:3 into training and test sets. In roughly 6 hyperthyroidism patients, the T-cell repertoires found in thyroid tissue were compared with those found in blood. TCR beta repertoire signatures were used to distinguish Graves' ophthalmopathy from Graves' hyperthyroidism and to predict progression to ophthalmopathy. A discovery set of 100 or so patients (around 44 ophthalmopathy, fewer than 60 stable hyperthyroidism) was enrolled to explore V-J signatures distinguishing ophthalmopathy from hyperthyroidism. Once sampling was done, hyperthyroidism patients were given methimazole at a starting dose of 30 mg daily, while ophthalmopathy patients were given high-dose intravenous methylprednisolone. For independent validation, a separate cohort was made up of some 18 hyperthyroidism patients plus 17 patients who later progressed from hyperthyroidism to ophthalmopathy. Summary of the overall study and its limitations: In validation, the model predicted ophthalmopathy progression with about 71% sensitivity and 72.22% specificity; more than ten predicted patients were CT-confirmed with GO in a median of 6.5 months. Most of the expanded thyroid clonotypes with a frequency above 0.001 were also detected in blood, and it was suggested that the thyroid immune response may be reflected by blood repertoires. Sample size was not predetermined statistically, and investigators were not blinded to group allocation. In cross-validation, the 13-signature model distinguished ophthalmopathy from stable hyperthyroidism with 85% to 90% sensitivity and roughly 81% specificity, and in the test set the corresponding values were about 80% and 75%.

For repertoire sequencing, TCR beta CDR3 regions were amplified from RNA transcripts. The first round was an RT-PCR using HTBI primers with the Qiagen OneStep RT-PCR kit, and this first round was followed by a second-round multiplex PCR, then size selection and purification. Libraries were sequenced on an Illumina HiSeq2000 using paired-end 100 bp reads. On the study's bioinformatics: SOAPnuke was used to process the reads, removing any read that contained adapters or uncalled bases, had a mean Phred below 15, or lacked an exact match to the constant primer or identifier. High-quality paired reads were merged with COPE v1.2.5. Each unique nucleotide sequence was defined as a clonotype, and clonotypes were aligned to IMGT TRB V, D and J references with MiTCR v1.1. The analysis was limited to V-J combinations with a frequency above 0.0001, which together covered more than 99% of repertoires. For each V-J combination, a TCR clonal expansion and chaos score was defined as the ratio of F50 clonal expansion to chaos observed in the TCRdist matrix. Welch's t-statistics and random forest were used to reduce the features to approximately 13 V-J combinations, which were then used as input to a naive Bayes classifier. The similarity between thyroid and blood repertoires was quantified using the Morisita-Horn index. TCRdb took the public reads, trimmed them with fastp at Q25, ran MiXCR for clone calling and kept in-frame beta chains. Each record represents a unique CDR3 protein, reported with the most common genes and DNA among its rows. V and J calls and clone size were set by TCRdb, not the authors. The sample includes about 210,000 distinct CDR3 sequences, with about 32% observed a single time. The ten largest account for over 7.5% of the sample.

The rearranged segments are TRBV28 and TRBJ2-7; a stretch of 7 junction bases matches TRBD1. This receptor was taken from a man aged 50 or older with Graves' ophthalmopathy. Donor details come from another sample of the same person, matched by shared clones. The sequenced sample was peripheral blood. The CDR3 has the sequence CASSLDRVEQYS. Read as DNA, the sequence is TGTGCCAGCAGTCTCGACAGGGTCGAGCAGTACTCC.